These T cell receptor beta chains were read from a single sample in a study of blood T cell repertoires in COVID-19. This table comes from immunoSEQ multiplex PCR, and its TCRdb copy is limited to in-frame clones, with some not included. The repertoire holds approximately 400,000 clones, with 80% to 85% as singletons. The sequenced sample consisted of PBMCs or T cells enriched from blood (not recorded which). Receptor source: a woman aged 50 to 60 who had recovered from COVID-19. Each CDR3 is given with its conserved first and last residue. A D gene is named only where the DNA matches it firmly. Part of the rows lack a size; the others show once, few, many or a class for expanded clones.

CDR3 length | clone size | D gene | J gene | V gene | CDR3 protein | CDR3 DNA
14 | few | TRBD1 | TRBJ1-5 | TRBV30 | CAWSVPGGGQPQHF | TGTGCCTGGAGTGTACCAGGGGGCGGTCAGCCCCAGCATTTT
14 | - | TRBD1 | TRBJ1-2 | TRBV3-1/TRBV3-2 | CASSPKTGMRGYTF | TGTGCCAGCAGCCCAAAGACAGGGATGAGGGGCTACACCTTC
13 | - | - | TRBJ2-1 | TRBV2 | CASSEWAANEQFF | TGTGCCAGCAGTGAATGGGCTGCGAATGAGCAGTTCTTC
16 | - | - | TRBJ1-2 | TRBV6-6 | CASSYTAEGIGYGYTF | TGTGCCAGCAGTTACACAGCGGAGGGTATAGGCTATGGCTACACCTTC
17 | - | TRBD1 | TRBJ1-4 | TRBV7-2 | CASSLTGTGGRNEKLFF | TGTGCCAGCAGCCTTACCGGGACAGGGGGCCGGAATGAAAAACTGTTTTTT
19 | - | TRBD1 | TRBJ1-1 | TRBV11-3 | CASSLATPTWGQLNTEAFF | TGTGCCAGCAGCTTAGCCACTCCCACGTGGGGACAGCTGAACACTGAAGCTTTCTTT
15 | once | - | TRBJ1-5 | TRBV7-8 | CASSLASGFNQPQHF | TGTGCCAGCAGCTTAGCGTCGGGATTTAATCAGCCCCAGCATTTT
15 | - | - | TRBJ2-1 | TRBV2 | CASSGLEGVVNEQFF | TGTGCCAGCAGTGGCCTAGAGGGGGTGGTAAATGAGCAGTTCTTC
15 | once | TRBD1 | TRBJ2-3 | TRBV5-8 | CASSHRDRLQDTQYF | TGTGCCAGCAGCCATCGGGACAGGCTTCAAGATACGCAGTATTTT
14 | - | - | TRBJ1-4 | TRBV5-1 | CASSLKEGVGKLFF | TGCGCCAGCAGCTTAAAGGAAGGGGTTGGTAAACTGTTTTTT
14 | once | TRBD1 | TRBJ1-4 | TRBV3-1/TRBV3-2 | CASSQRQGSSKLFF | TGTGCCAGCAGCCAAAGACAGGGGTCATCGAAACTGTTTTTT